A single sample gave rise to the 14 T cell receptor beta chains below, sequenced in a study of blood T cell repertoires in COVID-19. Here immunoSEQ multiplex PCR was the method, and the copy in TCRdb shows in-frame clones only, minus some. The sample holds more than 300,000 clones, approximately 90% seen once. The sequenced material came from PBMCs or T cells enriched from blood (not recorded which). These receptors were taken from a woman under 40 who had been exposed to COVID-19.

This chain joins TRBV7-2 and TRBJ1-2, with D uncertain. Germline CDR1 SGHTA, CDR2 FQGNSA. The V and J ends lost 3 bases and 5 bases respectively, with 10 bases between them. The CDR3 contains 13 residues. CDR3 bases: TGTGCCAGCAGCTTGGGCAGTCGGTATGGCTACACCTTC. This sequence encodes CASSLGSRYGYTF. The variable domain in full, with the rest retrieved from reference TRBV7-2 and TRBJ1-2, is GAGVSQSPSNKVTEKGKDVELRCDPISGHTALYWYRQSLGQGLEFLIYFQGNSAPDKSGLPSDRFSAERTGGSVSTLTIQRTQQEDSAVYLCASSLGSRYGYTFGSGTRLTVV.

The CDR3 here is CAPRVASGGVTDTQYF. DNA for the CDR3: TGTGCCCCCAGGGTCGCTAGCGGGGGGGTCACAGATACGCAGTATTTT. The genes are TRBV6-4 and TRBJ2-3; 12 bases agree with TRBD2. CDR3 length: 16 residues. Germline V CDR1 and CDR2: MRHNA, SNTAGT. J gave up 2 bases and V 11 bases, and 11 bases lay outside the gene matches.

The DNA for the CDR3 is TGTGCCTGGAGGCTCAGGGTGCTACGGACTGAAGCTTTCTTT. Translation gives CAWRLRVLRTEAFF. This chain links TRBV30 with TRBJ1-1; TRBD1 might be the D (5 bases). Germline V CDR1 and CDR2: GTSNPN, SVGIG (reference sequence). CDR3 length equals 14 residues. Trimming cost V 3 bases and J 5 bases, with 16 bases left between them.

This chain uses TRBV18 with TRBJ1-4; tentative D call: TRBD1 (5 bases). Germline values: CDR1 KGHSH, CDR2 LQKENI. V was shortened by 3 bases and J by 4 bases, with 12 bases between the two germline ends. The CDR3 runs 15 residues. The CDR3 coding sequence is TGTGCCAGCTCACCCTGGGGACTTCATAATGAAAAACTGTTTTTT. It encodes CASSPWGLHNEKLFF.

CDR3 in DNA: TGTGCCAGCAGCCTTTGGGGGGGCGGGGGCACTGAAGCTTTCTTT. Amino acids: CASSLWGGGGTEAFF. The rearrangement links TRBV27 to TRBJ1-1, with TRBD1 as a possible D gene (6 bases). CDR3 length equals 15 residues. The V gene lost 6 bases and the J gene lost 4 bases, with 18 bases spanning the gap. Per the germline V gene, CDR1 is MNHEY and CDR2 is SMNVEV (reference sequence).

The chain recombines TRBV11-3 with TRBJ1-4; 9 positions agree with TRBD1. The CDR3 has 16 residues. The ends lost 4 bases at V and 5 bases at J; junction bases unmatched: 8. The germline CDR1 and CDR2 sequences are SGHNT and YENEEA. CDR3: CASSSRQGEKNEKLFF. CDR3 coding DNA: TGTGCCAGCAGCTCCCGACAGGGGGAAAAGAATGAAAAACTGTTTTTT.

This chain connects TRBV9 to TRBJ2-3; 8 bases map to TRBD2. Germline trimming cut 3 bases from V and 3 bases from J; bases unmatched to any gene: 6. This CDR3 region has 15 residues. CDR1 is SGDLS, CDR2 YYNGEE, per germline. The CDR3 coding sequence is TGTGCCAGCAGCGGCGGCGCGGGGGGAACAGATACGCAGTATTTT. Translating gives CASSGGAGGTDTQYF.

CDR3: CASSLSRGYGYTF. CDR3 in DNA: TGCGCCAGCAGCTTGTCCAGGGGCTATGGCTACACCTTC. The gene calls are TRBV5-1 and TRBJ1-2; perhaps TRBD1 as D (6 bases). Trimming shortened V by 1 base and J by 4 bases, and 8 bases separated the two germline ends. CDR1 and CDR2 from the germline V gene are SGHRS and YFSETQ. The CDR3 loop spans 13 amino acids.

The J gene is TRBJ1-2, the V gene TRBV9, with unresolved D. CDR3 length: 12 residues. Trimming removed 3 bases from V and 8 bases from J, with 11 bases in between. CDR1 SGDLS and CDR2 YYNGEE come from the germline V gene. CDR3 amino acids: CASSAPMEGYTF. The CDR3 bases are TGTGCCAGCAGCGCCCCTATGGAGGGCTACACCTTC.

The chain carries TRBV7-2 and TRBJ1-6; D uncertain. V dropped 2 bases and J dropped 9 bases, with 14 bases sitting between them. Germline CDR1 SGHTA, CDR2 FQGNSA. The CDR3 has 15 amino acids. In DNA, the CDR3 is TGTGCCAGCAGCTTATTAGGCACCCGGGGTTCACCCCTCCACTTT. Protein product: CASSLLGTRGSPLHF.

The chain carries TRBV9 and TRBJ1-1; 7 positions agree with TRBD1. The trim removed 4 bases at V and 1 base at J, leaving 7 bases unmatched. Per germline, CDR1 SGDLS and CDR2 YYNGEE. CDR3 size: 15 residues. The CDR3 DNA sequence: TGTGCCAGCAGCTCGTACAGGGGCCGGAACACTGAAGCTTTCTTT. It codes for CASSSYRGRNTEAFF.

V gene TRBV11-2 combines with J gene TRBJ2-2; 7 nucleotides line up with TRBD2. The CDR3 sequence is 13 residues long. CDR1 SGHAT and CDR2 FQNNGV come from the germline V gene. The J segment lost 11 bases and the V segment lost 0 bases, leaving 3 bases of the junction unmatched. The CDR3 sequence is CASSLEAGYELFF. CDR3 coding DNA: TGTGCCAGCAGCTTAGAAGCGGGATATGAGCTGTTTTTT. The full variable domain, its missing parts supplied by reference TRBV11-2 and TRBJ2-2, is EAGVAQSPRYKIIEKRQSVAFWCNPISGHATLYWYQQILGQGPKLLIQFQNNGVVDDSQLPKDRFSAERLKGVDSTLKIQPAKLEDSAVYLCASSLEAGYELFFGEGSRLTVL.

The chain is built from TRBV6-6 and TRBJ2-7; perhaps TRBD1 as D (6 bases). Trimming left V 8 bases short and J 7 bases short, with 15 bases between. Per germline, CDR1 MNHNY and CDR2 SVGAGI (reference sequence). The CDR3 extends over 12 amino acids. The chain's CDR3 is CASARGSWEQYF. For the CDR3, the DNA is TGTGCCAGCGCCAGGGGCTCGTGGGAGCAGTACTTC.

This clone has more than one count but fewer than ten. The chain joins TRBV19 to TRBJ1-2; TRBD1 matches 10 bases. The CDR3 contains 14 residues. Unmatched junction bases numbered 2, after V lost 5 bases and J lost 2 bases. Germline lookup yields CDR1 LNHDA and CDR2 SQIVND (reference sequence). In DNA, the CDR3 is TGTGCCAGTAGTGCGACAGGGGGCAACTATGGCTACACCTTC. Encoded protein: CASSATGGNYGYTF. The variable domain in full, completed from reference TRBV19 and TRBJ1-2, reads DGGITQSPKYLFRKEGQNVTLSCEQNLNHDAMYWYRQDPGQGLRLIYYSQIVNDFQKGDIAEGYSVSREKKESFPLTVTSAQKNPTAFYLCASSATGGNYGYTFGSGTRLTVV.